This record covers a single T cell receptor (beta chain). MiXCR, run by TCRdb on the PCR reads, gives a single entry per CDR3 protein. The data contain about 640,000 distinct CDR3 sequences, about 20% of them singletons. Germline V gene data show CDR1 as SGHKS and CDR2 as YYEKEE (reference sequence). The ends were cut back, 2 bases at V and 0 bases at J, with 9 bases in the middle. CDR3 length: 15 residues. This sample is drawn from a study of molecular identifiers for immune sequencing clone quantification. The TCR originated in a human donor in good health. Some libraries in this study had Jurkat cell RNA spiked in. Source material: naive CD8+ T cells from blood, with Jurkat cell RNA spiked in. The subset denotes: FACS-sorted CD8+CD4-CCR7+CD45RA+ naive T cells. The chain carries TRBV5-5 and TRBJ2-1; the D is unclear. The DNA for the CDR3 is TGTGCCAGCAGCTTTATTTTCAGCTCCTACAATGAGCAGTTCTTC. Translating gives CASSFIFSSYNEQFF. Looking up the rest from reference TRBV5-5 and TRBJ2-1 gives the full variable domain: DAGVTQSPTHLIKTRGQQVTLRCSPISGHKSVSWYQQVLGQGPQFIFQYYEKEERGRGNFPDRFSARQFPNYSSELNVNALLLGDSALYLCASSFIFSSYNEQFFGPGTRLTVL.